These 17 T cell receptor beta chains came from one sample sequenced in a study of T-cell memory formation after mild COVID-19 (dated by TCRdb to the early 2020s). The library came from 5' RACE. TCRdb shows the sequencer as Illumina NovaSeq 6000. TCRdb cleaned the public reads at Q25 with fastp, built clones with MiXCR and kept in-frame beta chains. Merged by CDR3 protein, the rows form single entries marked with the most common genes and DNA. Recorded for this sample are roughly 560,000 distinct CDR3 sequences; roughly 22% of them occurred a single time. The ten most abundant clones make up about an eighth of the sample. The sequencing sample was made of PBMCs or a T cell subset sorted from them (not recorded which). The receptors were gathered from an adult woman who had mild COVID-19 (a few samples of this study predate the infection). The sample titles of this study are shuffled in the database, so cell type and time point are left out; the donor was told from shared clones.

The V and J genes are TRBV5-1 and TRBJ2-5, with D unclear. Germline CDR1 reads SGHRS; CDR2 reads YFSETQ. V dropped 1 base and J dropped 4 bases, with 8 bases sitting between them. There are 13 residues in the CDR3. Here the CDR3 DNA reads TGCGCCAGCAGCTTGTTCGCGGTAGAGACCCAGTACTTC. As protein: CASSLFAVETQYF.

DNA for the CDR3: TGTGCCAGCAGCCAAGATTTGGGGGGGGCCTTTGAGCAGTTCTTC. This sequence encodes CASSQDLGGAFEQFF. The chain combines TRBV4-2 with TRBJ2-1; perhaps TRBD2 as D (7 bases). This CDR3 comprises 15 residues. Germline lookup yields CDR1 LGHNA and CDR2 YNFKEQ. Trimming took 0 bases from V and 9 from J, leaving 15 bases between them.

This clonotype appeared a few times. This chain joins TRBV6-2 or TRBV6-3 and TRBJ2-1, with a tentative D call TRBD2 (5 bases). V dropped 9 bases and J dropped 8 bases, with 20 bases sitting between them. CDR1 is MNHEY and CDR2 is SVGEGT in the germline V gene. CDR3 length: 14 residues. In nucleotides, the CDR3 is TGTGCCAGTCACACTCCCGGGCCCGGGGATGAGCAGTTCTTC. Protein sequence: CASHTPGPGDEQFF.

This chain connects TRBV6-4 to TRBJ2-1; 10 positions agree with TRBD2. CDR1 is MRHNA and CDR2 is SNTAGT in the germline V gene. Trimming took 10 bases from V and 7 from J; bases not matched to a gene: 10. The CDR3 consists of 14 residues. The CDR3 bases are TGTGCCACCTCCGGGACTAGCGATACGAATGAGCAGTTCTTC. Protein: CATSGTSDTNEQFF.

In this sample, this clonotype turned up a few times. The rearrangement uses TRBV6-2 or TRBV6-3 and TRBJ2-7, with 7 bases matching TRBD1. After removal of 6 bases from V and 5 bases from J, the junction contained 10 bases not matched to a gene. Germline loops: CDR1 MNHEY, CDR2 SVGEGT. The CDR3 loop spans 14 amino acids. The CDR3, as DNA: TGTGCCAGCAGCAACAGGGGCCTTGTAGACGAGCAGTACTTC. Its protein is CASSNRGLVDEQYF.

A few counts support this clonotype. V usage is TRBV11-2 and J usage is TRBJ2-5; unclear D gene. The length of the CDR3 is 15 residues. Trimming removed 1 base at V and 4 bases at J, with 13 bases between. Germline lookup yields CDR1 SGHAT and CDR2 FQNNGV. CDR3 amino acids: CASSLAWSSSETQYF. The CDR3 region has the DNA TGTGCCAGCAGCTTAGCGTGGAGTAGTTCAGAGACCCAGTACTTC.

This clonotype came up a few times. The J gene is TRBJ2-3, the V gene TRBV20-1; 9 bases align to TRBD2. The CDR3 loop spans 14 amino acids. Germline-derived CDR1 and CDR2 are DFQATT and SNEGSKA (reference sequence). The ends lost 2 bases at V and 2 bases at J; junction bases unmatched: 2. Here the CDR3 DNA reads TGCAGTGCTAGACAGCGGGAGGCCACAGATACGCAGTATTTT. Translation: CSARQREATDTQYF.

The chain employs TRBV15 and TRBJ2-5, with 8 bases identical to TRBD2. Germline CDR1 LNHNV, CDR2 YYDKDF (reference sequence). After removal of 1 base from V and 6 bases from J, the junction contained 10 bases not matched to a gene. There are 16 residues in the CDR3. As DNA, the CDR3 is TGTGCCACCAGCAGAGGGACGACTAGCGCCACGAAGACCCAGTACTTC. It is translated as CATSRGTTSATKTQYF.

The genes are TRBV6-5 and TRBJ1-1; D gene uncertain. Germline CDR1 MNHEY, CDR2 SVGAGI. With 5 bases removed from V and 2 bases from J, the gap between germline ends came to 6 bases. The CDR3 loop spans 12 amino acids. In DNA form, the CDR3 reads TGTGCCAGCAGTCGACATAACACTGAAGCTTTCTTT. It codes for CASSRHNTEAFF.

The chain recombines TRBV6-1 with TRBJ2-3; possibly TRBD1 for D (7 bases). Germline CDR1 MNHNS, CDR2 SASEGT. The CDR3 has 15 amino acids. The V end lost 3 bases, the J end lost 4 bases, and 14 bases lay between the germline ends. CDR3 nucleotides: TGTGCCAGCAGTGAGCGGGCAGGGGGGCCAGATACGCAGTATTTT. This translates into CASSERAGGPDTQYF.

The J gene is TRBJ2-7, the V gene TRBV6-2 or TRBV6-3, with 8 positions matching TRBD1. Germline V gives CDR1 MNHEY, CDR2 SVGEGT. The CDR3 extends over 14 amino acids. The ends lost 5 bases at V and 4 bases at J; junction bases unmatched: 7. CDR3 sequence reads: CASSKGQAGYEQYF. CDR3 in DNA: TGTGCCAGCAGTAAGGGACAGGCTGGATACGAGCAGTACTTC.

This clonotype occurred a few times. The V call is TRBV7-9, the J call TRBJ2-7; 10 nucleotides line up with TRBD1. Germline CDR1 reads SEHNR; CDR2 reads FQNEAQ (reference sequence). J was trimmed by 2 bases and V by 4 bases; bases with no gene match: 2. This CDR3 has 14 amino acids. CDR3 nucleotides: TGTGCCAGCAGCTACGACAGGGGGCCCTACGAGCAGTACTTC. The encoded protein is CASSYDRGPYEQYF.

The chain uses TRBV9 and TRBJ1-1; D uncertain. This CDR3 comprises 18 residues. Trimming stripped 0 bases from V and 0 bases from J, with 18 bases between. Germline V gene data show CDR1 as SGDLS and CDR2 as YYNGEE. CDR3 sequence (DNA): TGTGCCAGCAGCGTAGGAGGCTCAGGTTTCGGTATGAACACTGAAGCTTTCTTT. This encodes CASSVGGSGFGMNTEAFF. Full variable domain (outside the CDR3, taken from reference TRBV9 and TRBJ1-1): DSGVTQTPKHLITATGQRVTLRCSPRSGDLSVYWYQQSLDQGLQFLIQYYNGEERAKGNILERFSAQQFPDLHSELNLSSLELGDSALYFCASSVGGSGFGMNTEAFFGQGTRLTVV.

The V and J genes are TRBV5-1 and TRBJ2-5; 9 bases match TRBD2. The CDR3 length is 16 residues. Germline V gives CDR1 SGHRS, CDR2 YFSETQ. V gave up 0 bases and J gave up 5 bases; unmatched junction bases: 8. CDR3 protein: CASSLAPSGELETQYF. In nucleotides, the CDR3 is TGCGCCAGCAGCTTGGCTCCTAGCGGGGAATTGGAGACCCAGTACTTC.

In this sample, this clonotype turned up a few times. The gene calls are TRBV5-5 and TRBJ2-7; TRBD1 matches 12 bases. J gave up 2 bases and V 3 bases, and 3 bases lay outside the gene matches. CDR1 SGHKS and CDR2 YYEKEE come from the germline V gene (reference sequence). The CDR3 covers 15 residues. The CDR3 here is CASSWGTGGPYEQYF. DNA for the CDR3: TGTGCCAGCAGCTGGGGGACAGGGGGCCCCTACGAGCAGTACTTC. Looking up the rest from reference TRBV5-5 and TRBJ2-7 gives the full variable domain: DAGVTQSPTHLIKTRGQQVTLRCSPISGHKSVSWYQQVLGQGPQFIFQYYEKEERGRGNFPDRFSARQFPNYSSELNVNALLLGDSALYLCASSWGTGGPYEQYFGPGTRLTVT.

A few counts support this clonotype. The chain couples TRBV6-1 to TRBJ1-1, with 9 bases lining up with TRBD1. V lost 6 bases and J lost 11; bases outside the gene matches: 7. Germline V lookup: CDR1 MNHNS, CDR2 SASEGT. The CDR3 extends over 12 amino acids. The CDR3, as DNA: TGTGCCAGCAGCCCGGACAGGGGAAAGGCTTTCTTT. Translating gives CASSPDRGKAFF.

As DNA, the CDR3 is TGTGCCAGCAGGCCCGACCTGACCCCAGAGACCCAGTACTTC. Protein: CASRPDLTPETQYF. The genes are TRBV6-5 and TRBJ2-5; D is uncertain. The V end lost 6 bases, the J end lost 4 bases, and 15 bases lay between the germline ends. CDR3 length equals 14 residues. Per the germline V gene, CDR1 is MNHEY and CDR2 is SVGAGI.